These T cell receptor beta chains were read from a single sample in a study of long-term antiretroviral therapy in people with HIV. TCRdb keeps only in-frame clones here, not all; method: immunoSEQ multiplex PCR. This sample has approximately 32,000 clones, with roughly four fifths found just once. Sequencing was performed on unsorted PBMCs, taken 0.3 years after starting antiretroviral therapy. The receptors here all came from a man between 18 and 29 years old with HIV. Each CDR3 is given with its conserved first and last residue. Fields, in order: J gene, V gene, D gene, clone size, CDR3 protein, CDR3 DNA. A D gene is named only where the DNA matches it firmly. Part of the rows lack a size; the others show once, few, many or a class for expanded clones.

j_call: TRBJ2-3
v_call: TRBV7-9
d_call: -
clone_size: -
cdr3_aa: CASSSPSSTDTQYF
cdr3_nt: TGTGCCAGCAGCTCCCCTTCTAGCACAGATACGCAGTATTTT

j_call: TRBJ2-7
v_call: TRBV2
d_call: TRBD2
clone_size: few
cdr3_aa: CAIRLAGPYEQYF
cdr3_nt: TGTGCCATACGACTAGCGGGCCCCTACGAGCAGTACTTC

j_call: TRBJ1-3
v_call: TRBV27
d_call: -
clone_size: few
cdr3_aa: CASRRYSGNTIYF
cdr3_nt: TGTGCCAGCAGGCGGTACTCTGGAAACACCATATATTTT

j_call: TRBJ2-7
v_call: TRBV7-9
d_call: -
clone_size: few
cdr3_aa: CASSPATGLGYEQYF
cdr3_nt: TGTGCCAGCAGCCCGGCTACGGGACTGGGCTACGAGCAGTACTTC

j_call: TRBJ2-6
v_call: TRBV19
d_call: -
clone_size: -
cdr3_aa: CASSSAGFSGANVLTF
cdr3_nt: TGTGCCAGTAGTAGTGCAGGGTTCTCTGGGGCCAACGTCCTGACTTTC

j_call: TRBJ2-7
v_call: TRBV2
d_call: -
clone_size: -
cdr3_aa: CASSTGTLSYEQYF
cdr3_nt: TGTGCCAGCAGTACCGGGACTCTTTCCTACGAGCAGTACTTC

j_call: TRBJ2-7
v_call: TRBV28
d_call: -
clone_size: few
cdr3_aa: CASSDNEQYF
cdr3_nt: TGTGCCAGCAGCGATAACGAGCAGTACTTC

j_call: TRBJ2-6
v_call: TRBV7-8
d_call: -
clone_size: -
cdr3_aa: CASSDSRWGRSGANVLTF
cdr3_nt: TGTGCCAGCAGCGATTCCCGCTGGGGGAGGTCTGGGGCCAACGTCCTGACTTTC

j_call: TRBJ1-3
v_call: TRBV7-8
d_call: -
clone_size: -
cdr3_aa: CASSLGRNTIYF
cdr3_nt: TGTGCCAGCAGCTTAGGCCGAAACACCATATATTTT

j_call: TRBJ1-1
v_call: TRBV7-2
d_call: TRBD1
clone_size: -
cdr3_aa: CASSTTGDLNTEAFF
cdr3_nt: TGTGCCAGCAGCACTACAGGGGACCTGAACACTGAAGCTTTCTTT

j_call: TRBJ1-2
v_call: TRBV5-6
d_call: -
clone_size: once
cdr3_aa: CASSFGIYGYTF
cdr3_nt: TGTGCCAGCAGCTTTGGGATTTATGGCTACACCTTC

j_call: TRBJ2-5
v_call: TRBV19
d_call: -
clone_size: -
cdr3_aa: CASSIQRGQETQYF
cdr3_nt: TGTGCCAGTAGTATTCAGAGGGGCCAAGAGACCCAGTACTTC

j_call: TRBJ1-3
v_call: TRBV28
d_call: -
clone_size: few
cdr3_aa: CASNPQRGPAGNTIYF
cdr3_nt: TGTGCCAGCAACCCACAGCGGGGGCCCGCCGGGAACACCATATATTTT